The clone carrying this T cell receptor beta chain was observed many times. Antigen unknown. The CDR3 sequence is 15 residues long. The V gene lost 3 bases and the J gene lost 0 bases, with 9 bases spanning the gap. Germline V gene data show CDR1 as LNHDA and CDR2 as SQIVND (reference sequence). These data are taken from a study of CD8 T cells in ankylosing spondylitis. Study-wide findings and caveats: As for the disease-linked clones, they showed a CD8+ phenotype and occurred at relatively low frequencies in peripheral blood. Prior literature has documented some motif variants in synovial fluid and blood from reactive arthritis.

TCRdb called the 5' RACE reads again in MiXCR, with one record for every CDR3 protein. The table records approximately 69,000 distinct CDR3 sequences, 5.3% of them present only once. The TCR sequence derives from a male donor with ankylosing spondylitis or in good health (not recorded which). The sample comprised blood, either unsorted or a sorted T cell fraction (not recorded which). J is TRBJ2-4 and V is TRBV19; no firm D call. The CDR3 DNA follows: TGTGCCAGTAGTATCGATGGCAAAGCCAAAAACATTCAGTACTTC. This encodes CASSIDGKAKNIQYF.